Below, one T cell receptor (beta chain) is given with its context. What it binds is not known. The sample comes from a study of Tregs in tolerant kidney transplant recipients. Across the study: Sorting of CD4+CD25+CD127- cells followed approximately three-day belatacept mixed lymphocyte reactions, sometimes with roughly 5-day graft donor restimulation. Findings of the study overall: Findings come from small patient numbers and require larger validation. The most relevant donor-specific Treg TCRbeta repertoire apparently came from expansion with activated donor B cells. No direct test of biological reproducibility was done here.

Sequenced by immunoSEQ multiplex PCR; TCRdb stores in-frame clones only, minus some. The table records 1,500 to 2,000 clones, 40% to 50% of them present only once. CDR3 size: 16 residues. The V gene lost 1 base and the J gene lost 1 base, with 14 bases spanning the gap. Germline V gene lookup returns CDR1 SGHNT and CDR2 YYREEE (reference sequence). The clonotype comes from a human donor in good health. The sequenced material came from Tregs from blood cultured with allogeneic cells. This chain uses TRBV5-4 with TRBJ2-5; a weak D match, TRBD2 (6 bases). The CDR3 loop reads CASSLIRDWTQETQYF. In nucleotides, the CDR3 is TGTGCCAGCAGCTTGATAAGGGACTGGACCCAAGAGACCCAGTACTTC.